This record covers a single T cell receptor beta chain. The specificity of this receptor is unknown. No quality values exist for individual bases; no much larger clone is one base distant. The entry originates in a study of technical replicates of blood from a few donors (dated by TCRdb to about 2017). Sequences MNHNS (CDR1) and SASEGT (CDR2) are obtained from the germline V gene. V drops 3 bases and J drops 4 bases, leaving 9 bases in between. The CDR3 covers 13 residues, taking in both the cysteine and the phenylalanine. The entry retains the CDR3 DNA only, 39 bases that are in frame from base 1. The protocol used for the library was the immunoSEQ multiplex PCR assay. This immuneACCESS table, as held by TCRdb, lists in-frame sequences with V and J called but not all clones. Of the missing ones, under half trace to an unresolved V gene in checked studies; the others have no known cause. This sample is represented by approximately 88,000 clones; roughly 94% of them were singletons. 0.25% of the sample lies in the top ten.

The clonotype was recovered from a human donor in good health. The chain is made from TRBV6-1 and TRBJ1-1; a tentative D match to TRBD1 spans 5 bases. The sample consisted of T cells isolated from PBMCs. The CDR3 amino acid sequence is: CASSEQGFTEAFF. The DNA sequence reads TGTGCCAGCAGTGAGCAGGGATTCACTGAAGCTTTCTTT.